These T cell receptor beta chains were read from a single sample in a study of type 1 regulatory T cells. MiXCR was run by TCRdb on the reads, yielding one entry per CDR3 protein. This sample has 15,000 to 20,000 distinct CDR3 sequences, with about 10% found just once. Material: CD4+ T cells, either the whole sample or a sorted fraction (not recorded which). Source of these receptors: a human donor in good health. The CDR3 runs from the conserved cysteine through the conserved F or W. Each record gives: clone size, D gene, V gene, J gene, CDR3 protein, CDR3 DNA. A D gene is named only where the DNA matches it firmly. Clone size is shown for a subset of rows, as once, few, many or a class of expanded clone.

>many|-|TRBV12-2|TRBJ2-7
CASRLVRKAGDHYEQYF
TGTGCAAGTCGCTTAGTTCGAAAGGCGGGAGATCACTACGAGCAGTACTTC
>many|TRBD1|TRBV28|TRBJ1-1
CASRATGTGKAFF
TGTGCCAGCAGAGCCACCGGGACAGGGAAAGCTTTCTTT
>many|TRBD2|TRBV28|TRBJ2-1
CASTLGGLVNEQFF
TGTGCCAGCACCTTAGGGGGACTAGTCAATGAGCAGTTCTTC
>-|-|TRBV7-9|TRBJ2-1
CASGHGTNEQFF
TGTGCCAGTGGGCACGGTACCAATGAGCAGTTCTTC
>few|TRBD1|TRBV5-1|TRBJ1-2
CASSPFSGTGTNIGGYTF
TGCGCCAGCAGCCCGTTCTCCGGGACAGGGACTAACATCGGGGGCTACACCTTC
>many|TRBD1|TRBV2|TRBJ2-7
CASTQTGGRTKQYF
TGTGCCAGCACCCAGACAGGGGGGCGGACGAAGCAGTACTTC
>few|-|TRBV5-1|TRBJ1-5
CASSLQGESNQPQHF
TGCGCCAGCAGCTTACAGGGTGAGAGCAATCAGCCCCAGCATTTT
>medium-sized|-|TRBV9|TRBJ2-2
CASSPLDRNTGELFF
TGTGCCAGCAGCCCTCTGGACCGGAACACCGGGGAGCTGTTTTTT
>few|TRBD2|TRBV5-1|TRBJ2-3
CASSSGTRLAASTDTQYF
TGCGCCAGCAGCTCTGGGACACGACTAGCGGCTAGCACAGATACGCAGTATTTT
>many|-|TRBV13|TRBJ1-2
CASSLMAARGGYTF
TGTGCCAGCAGCTTAATGGCGGCGAGGGGGGGCTACACCTTC
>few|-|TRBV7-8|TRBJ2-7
CASSLRGGSYEQYF
TGTGCCAGCAGCTTACGGGGCGGATCCTACGAGCAGTACTTC
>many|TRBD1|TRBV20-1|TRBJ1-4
CSAWTGGGEKLFF
TGCAGTGCTTGGACAGGGGGAGGTGAAAAACTGTTTTTT
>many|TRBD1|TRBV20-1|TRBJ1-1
CSAPGQGATEAFF
TGCAGTGCTCCCGGACAGGGGGCCACTGAAGCTTTCTTT
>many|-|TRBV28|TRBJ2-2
CASSFFGPRGTGELFF
TGTGCCAGCAGTTTCTTCGGACCGAGGGGCACCGGGGAGCTGTTTTTT
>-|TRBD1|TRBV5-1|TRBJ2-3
CASSSGQQNTDTQYF
TGCGCCAGCAGCTCGGGACAGCAGAACACAGATACGCAGTATTTT